Presented here are 2 T cell receptor beta chains from one specimen sequenced in a study of spatial heterogeneity in lung cancer. TCRdb itself ran the 5' RACE reads through MiXCR, one entry per CDR3 protein. The table lists 1,500 to 2,000 distinct CDR3 sequences, roughly 5.4% of them singletons. Time point defined: sample taken at primary tumor resection. What these receptors recognize is not known. General study results and limits: Tracking of tumor mutation counts was seen in expanded intratumoral alpha and beta TCR counts.

The sequences come from lung tumor tissue, collected at surgery. Receptor source: a male donor with early-stage non-small cell lung cancer.

Sample share makes this clonotype large. The rearrangement links TRBV7-2 to TRBJ2-7; a possible D gene is TRBD1 (5 bases). CDR3 size: 13 residues. In germline, CDR1 is SGHTA, CDR2 FQGNSA. Trimming left V 5 bases short and J 4 bases short, with 12 bases between. CDR3 loop: CASSQFRGYEQYF. CDR3 bases: TGTGCCAGCAGCCAATTTAGGGGTTACGAGCAGTACTTC.

The V and J genes are TRBV30 and TRBJ1-5; no firm D call. Trimming cost V 3 bases and J 7 bases, with 16 bases left between them. The CDR3 is 14 amino acids. The V gene's germline CDR1 is GTSNPN and CDR2 SVGIG (reference sequence). CDR3 in amino acids: CAWRRWQLRQPQHF. CDR3 DNA: TGTGCCTGGAGACGTTGGCAGTTGAGGCAGCCCCAGCATTTT. Using reference TRBV30 and TRBJ1-5 for the parts outside the CDR3, the full variable domain is SQTIHQWPATLVQPVGSPLSLECTVEGTSNPNLYWYRQAAGRGLQLLFYSVGIGQISSEVPQNLSASRPQDRQFILSSKKLLLSDSGFYLCAWRRWQLRQPQHFGDGTRLSIL.